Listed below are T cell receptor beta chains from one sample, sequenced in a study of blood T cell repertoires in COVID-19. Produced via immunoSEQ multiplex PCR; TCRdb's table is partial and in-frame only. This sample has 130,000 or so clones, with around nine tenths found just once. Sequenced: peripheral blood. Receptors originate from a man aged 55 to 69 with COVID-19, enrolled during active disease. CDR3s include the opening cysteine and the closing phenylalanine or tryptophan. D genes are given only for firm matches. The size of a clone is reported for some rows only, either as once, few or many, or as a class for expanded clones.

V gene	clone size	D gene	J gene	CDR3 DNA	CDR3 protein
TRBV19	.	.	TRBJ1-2	TGTGCCAGTAGTATTGCCCGGACAGAAATCTATGGCTACACCTTC	CASSIARTEIYGYTF
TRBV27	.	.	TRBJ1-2	TGTGCCAGCAGTCCTACAGGGCGGCCTAACTATGGCTACACCTTC	CASSPTGRPNYGYTF
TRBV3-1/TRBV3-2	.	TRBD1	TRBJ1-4	TGCTTGATAAAATGCAACGGGACAGGGGGCCTCCAGAGTAATGAAAAACTGTTTTTT	CLIKCNGTGGLQSNEKLFF
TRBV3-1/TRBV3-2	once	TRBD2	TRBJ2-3	TGTGCCAGCAGTCTTGCCTTGACTAGCGGGGGTGGAGATACGCAGTATTTT	CASSLALTSGGGDTQYF
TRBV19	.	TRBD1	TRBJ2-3	TGTGCCAGTAGTGCCAGGACAGGGCGCACAGATACGCAGTATTTT	CASSARTGRTDTQYF
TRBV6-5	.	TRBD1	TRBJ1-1	TGTGCCAGCAACCGGGACAGGGCCACTGAAGCTTTCTTT	CASNRDRATEAFF
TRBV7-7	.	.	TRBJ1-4	TGTGCTAGCAGCTTAGTCTACGGGGTGAATGAAAAACTGTTTTTT	CASSLVYGVNEKLFF
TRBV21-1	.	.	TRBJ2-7	TGTGCCAGCAGCAAAGAGCGGACAGGGCCCTACGAGCAGTACTTC	CASSKERTGPYEQYF
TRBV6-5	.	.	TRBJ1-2	TGTGCCAGCAGTAAGACTGGGAACTATGGCTACACCTTC	CASSKTGNYGYTF
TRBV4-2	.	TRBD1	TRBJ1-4	TGTGCCAGCAGCCCCGACAGGGAGAATGAAAAACTGTTTTTT	CASSPDRENEKLFF
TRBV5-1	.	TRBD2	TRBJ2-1	TGCGCCAGCAGCTTAACGGGACTAGCGGGGGGTCATGAGCAGTTCTTC	CASSLTGLAGGHEQFF
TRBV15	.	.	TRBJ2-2	TGTGCCACCAGCAGAGAACAGCCGAACACCGGGGAGCTGTTTTTT	CATSREQPNTGELFF
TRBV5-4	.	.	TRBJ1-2	TGTGCCAGCAGCTTGATCGGGCAGGGGAACTATGGCTACACCTTC	CASSLIGQGNYGYTF
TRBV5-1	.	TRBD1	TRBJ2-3	TGCGCCAGCAGCCGGACAGGGGGCGGCACAGATACGCAGTATTTT	CASSRTGGGTDTQYF
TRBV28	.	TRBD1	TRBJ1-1	TGTGCCAGCACCCTAGGACAGGGGAACACTGAAGCTTTCTTT	CASTLGQGNTEAFF
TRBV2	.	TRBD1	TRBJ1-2	TGTGCCAGCAGCCTCGGGGTAGGGGGCAGCTATGGCTACACCTTC	CASSLGVGGSYGYTF
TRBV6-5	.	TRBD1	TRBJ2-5	TGTGCCAGCAGTCAACTAGGGGGCTCAGCGTCCCAGTACTTC	CASSQLGGSASQYF
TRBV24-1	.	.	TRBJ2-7	TGTGCCACCAGTGATCCGAGGGGGGGCCCGGAAGAGCAGTACTTC	CATSDPRGGPEEQYF
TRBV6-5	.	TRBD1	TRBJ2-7	TGTGCCAGCAGGTTGACAGGGAGCGGCTCCTACGAGCAGTACTTC	CASRLTGSGSYEQYF
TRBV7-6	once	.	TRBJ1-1	TGTGCCAGCAGCTTAGCTATTCCAGGGAACACTGAAGCTTTCTTT	CASSLAIPGNTEAFF
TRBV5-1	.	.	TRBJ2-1	TGCGCCAGCAGCTTGGTCGCTAGCTCGGGTTACAATGAGCAGTTCTTC	CASSLVASSGYNEQFF
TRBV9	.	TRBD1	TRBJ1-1	TGTGCCAGCAGCGTCACGACAGGGACGAACACTGAAGCTTTCTTT	CASSVTTGTNTEAFF
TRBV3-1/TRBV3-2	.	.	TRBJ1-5	TGTGCCAGCAGCCAAGGTGCGGGGGACCAGCCCCAGCATTTT	CASSQGAGDQPQHF
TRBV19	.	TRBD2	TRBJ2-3	TGTGCCAGTAGTATCGGGACTAGACTGGCGCAGTATTTT	CASSIGTRLAQYF
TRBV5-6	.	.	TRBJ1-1	TGTGCCAGCACCCCCCTCGCAGGGGCCGAAGCTTTCTTT	CASTPLAGAEAFF
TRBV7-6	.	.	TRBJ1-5	TGTGCCAGCAGTCTAGACAGTTCCCCTTCCAATCAGCCCCAGCATTTT	CASSLDSSPSNQPQHF
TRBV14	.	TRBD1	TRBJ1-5	TGTGCCAGCAGCCAAGCTTCGGGCAGGGGGGAGAATCAGCCCCAGCATTTT	CASSQASGRGENQPQHF
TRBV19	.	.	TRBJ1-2	TGTGCCAGTAGTACCGGACAAACTGGACCGATGAGTTTAAATGGCTACACCTTC	CASSTGQTGPMSLNGYTF
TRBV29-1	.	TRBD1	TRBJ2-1	TGCAGCGTTGAGGGGGACAGGGGGCATTGGGACTACAATGAGCAGTTCTTC	CSVEGDRGHWDYNEQFF
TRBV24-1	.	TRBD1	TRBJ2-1	TGTGCCACCAGTGACCCTGGACAGGGGGGACACAATGAGCAGTTCTTC	CATSDPGQGGHNEQFF
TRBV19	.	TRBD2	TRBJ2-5	TGTGCCAGTAGTATAGGTGGGGGGGGACCATGGGAGACCCAGTACTTC	CASSIGGGGPWETQYF
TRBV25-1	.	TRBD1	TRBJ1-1	TGTGCCAGCAGTGAATGGGACAGAAACAAAGCTTTCTTT	CASSEWDRNKAFF
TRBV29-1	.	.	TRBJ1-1	TGCAGCGTTGCGCGTTGGGGAGACACTGAAGCTTTCTTT	CSVARWGDTEAFF
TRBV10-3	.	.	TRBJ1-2	TGTGCCATCAGCAGCGGGAACAACTATGGCTACACCTTC	CAISSGNNYGYTF
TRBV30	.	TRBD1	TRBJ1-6	TGTGCCTGGAGGCCGGGACAGGGAAATTCACCCCTCCACTTT	CAWRPGQGNSPLHF
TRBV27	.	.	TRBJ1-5	TGTGCCAGCAGTTTATTACAGGGTAGTATGCAGCCCCAGCATTTT	CASSLLQGSMQPQHF
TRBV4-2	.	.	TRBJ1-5	TGTGCCAGCAGCCAAGAAGGAGGGTCTGGTCAGCCCCAGCATTTT	CASSQEGGSGQPQHF
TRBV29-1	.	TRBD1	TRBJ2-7	TGCAGCGCCGCCGGGACAGGGCTTTACGAGCAGTACTTC	CSAAGTGLYEQYF
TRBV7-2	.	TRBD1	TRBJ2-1	TGTGCCAGCGCCGGACAGGGGGCGGATAATGAGCAGTTCTTC	CASAGQGADNEQFF
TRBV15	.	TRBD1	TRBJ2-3	TGTGCCACCAGCGGCTGGACAGGGGTCACAGATACGCAGTATTTT	CATSGWTGVTDTQYF
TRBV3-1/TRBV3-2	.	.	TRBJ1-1	TGTGCCAGCACCCATGGGGGGGTCAACACTGAAGCTTTCTTT	CASTHGGVNTEAFF